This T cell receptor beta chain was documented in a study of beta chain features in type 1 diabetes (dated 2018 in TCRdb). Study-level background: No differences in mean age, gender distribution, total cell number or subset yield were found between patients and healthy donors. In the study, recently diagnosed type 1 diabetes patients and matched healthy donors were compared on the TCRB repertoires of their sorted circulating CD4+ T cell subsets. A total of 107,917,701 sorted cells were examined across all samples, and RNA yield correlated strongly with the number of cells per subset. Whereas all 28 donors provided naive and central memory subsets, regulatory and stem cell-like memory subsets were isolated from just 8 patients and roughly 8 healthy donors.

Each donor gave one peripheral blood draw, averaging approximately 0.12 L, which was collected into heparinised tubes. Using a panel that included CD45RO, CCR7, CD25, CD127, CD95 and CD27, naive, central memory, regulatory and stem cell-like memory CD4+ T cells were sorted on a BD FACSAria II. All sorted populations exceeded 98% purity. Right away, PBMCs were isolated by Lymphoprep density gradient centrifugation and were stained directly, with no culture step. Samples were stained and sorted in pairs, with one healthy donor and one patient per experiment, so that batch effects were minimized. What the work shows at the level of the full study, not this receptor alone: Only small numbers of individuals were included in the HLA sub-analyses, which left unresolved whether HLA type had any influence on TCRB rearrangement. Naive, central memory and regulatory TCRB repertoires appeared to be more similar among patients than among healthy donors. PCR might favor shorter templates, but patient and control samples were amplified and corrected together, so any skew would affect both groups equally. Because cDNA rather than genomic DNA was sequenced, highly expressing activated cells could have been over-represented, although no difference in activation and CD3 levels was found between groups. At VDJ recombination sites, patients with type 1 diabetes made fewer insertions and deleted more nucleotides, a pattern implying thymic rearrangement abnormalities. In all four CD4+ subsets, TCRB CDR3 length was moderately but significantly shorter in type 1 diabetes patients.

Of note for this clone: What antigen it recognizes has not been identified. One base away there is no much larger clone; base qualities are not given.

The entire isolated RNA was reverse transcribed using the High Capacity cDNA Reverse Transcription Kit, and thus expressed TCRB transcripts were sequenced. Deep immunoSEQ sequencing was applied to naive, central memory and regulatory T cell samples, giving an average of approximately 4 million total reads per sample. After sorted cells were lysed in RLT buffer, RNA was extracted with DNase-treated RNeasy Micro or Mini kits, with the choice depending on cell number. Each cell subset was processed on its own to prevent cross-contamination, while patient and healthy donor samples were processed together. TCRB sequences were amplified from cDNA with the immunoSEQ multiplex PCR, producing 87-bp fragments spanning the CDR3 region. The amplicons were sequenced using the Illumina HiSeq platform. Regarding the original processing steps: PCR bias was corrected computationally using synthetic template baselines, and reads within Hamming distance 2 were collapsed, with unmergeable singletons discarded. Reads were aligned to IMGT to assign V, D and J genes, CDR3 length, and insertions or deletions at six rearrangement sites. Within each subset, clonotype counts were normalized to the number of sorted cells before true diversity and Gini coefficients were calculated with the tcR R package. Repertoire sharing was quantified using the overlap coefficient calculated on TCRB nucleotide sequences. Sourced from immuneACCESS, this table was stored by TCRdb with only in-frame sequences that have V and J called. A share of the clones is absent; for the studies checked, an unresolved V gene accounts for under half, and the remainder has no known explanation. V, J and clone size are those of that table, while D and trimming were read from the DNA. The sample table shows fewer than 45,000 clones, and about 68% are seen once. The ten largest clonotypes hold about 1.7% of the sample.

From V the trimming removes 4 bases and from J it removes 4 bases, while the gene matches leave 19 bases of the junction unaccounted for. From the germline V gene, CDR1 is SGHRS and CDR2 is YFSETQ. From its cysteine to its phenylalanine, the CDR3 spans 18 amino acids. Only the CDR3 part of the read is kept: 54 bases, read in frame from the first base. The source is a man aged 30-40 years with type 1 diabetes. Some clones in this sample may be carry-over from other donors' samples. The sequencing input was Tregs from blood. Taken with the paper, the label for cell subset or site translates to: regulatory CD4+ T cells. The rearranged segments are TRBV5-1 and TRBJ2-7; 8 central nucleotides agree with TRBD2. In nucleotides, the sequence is TGCGCCAGCAGCAGACTGGAAACGGGGCGGGGGGCCTCGTACGAGCAGTACTTC. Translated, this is CASSRLETGRGASYEQYF.